This TCR beta chain was found in a study of Graves' ophthalmopathy and Graves' hyperthyroidism. Overall study findings and caveats: As the model predicted ophthalmopathy progression, it achieved a sensitivity of approximately 65% and a specificity of about 72%. Among expanded thyroid clonotypes above 0.001 frequency, most also occurred in blood.

Comments on this clonotype: Its antigen is not known. At one end the junction does not follow the germline gene, possibly because of a read error.

For repertoire sequencing, the TCR beta CDR3 regions were amplified from RNA transcripts. HTBI-primed RT-PCR formed the first round, and a multiplex PCR formed the second. TCRdb re-derived calls from the multiplex PCR reads in MiXCR, one entry per CDR3 protein. The sample carries about 550,000 distinct CDR3 sequences, under 40% recorded once. This CDR3 has 15 residues. In germline, CDR1 is SGHRS, CDR2 YFSETQ. The clonotype originates from an adult man with Graves' hyperthyroidism. The chain employs TRBV5-1 and TRBJ1-2, with a weak D call TRBD1 (6 bases). Sequences were obtained from peripheral blood or thyroid tissue (not recorded which). DNA for the CDR3: TGTGCCAGCAGCTTGGTACAGGGTAGATCAGAAGGCTACACCTTC. Protein sequence: CASSLVQGRSEGYTF. Looking up the rest from reference TRBV5-1 and TRBJ1-2 gives the full variable domain: KAGVTQTPRYLIKTRGQQVTLSCSPISGHRSVSWYQQTPGQGLQFLFEYFSETQRNKGNFPGRFSGRQFSNSRSEMNVSTLELGDSALYLCASSLVQGRSEGYTFGSGTRLTVV.